What follows is one TCR beta chain and its context. The antigen this receptor binds is unknown. Base qualities were left out, and no much larger clone turns up one base away. Instrument on record: Illumina HiSeq 1500. TCRdb reran the public reads through fastp at Q25 and MiXCR, keeping productive beta chains. Rows matching on CDR3 protein sequence are summarized as one entry with the most common DNA and genes. The sample table holds around 550,000 distinct CDR3 sequences, of which around 27% were seen once. Over 10% of the sample goes to the ten largest clones. The record originates from a study of T cell repertoires in cytomegalovirus infection (dated by TCRdb to between 2017 and 2020). Concerning the study at large: Donor HLA type was relevant to the analysis, because carriage of CMV infection together with the matching HLA type was indicated by public TCR beta signatures. General findings and caveats noted by the study authors: In both this cohort and an independent cohort of approximately 350 donors, the cumulative frequency of public TCR beta family members distinguished carriers of CMV infection plus the relevant HLA type. In the ex vivo response, HLA-C-restricted CMV-specific TCR beta clonotypes were dominant, and in two of eight donors the single most frequent clonotype came from this HLA-C-restricted group.

Inclusive of the bounding cysteine and phenylalanine, the CDR3 is 15 residues long. This entry keeps only the CDR3 DNA: 45 bases, framed from base 1. V was cut back by 3 bases and J by 4 bases, leaving a gap of 12 bases between them. From the germline V gene (reference sequence), CDR1 is LNHDA and CDR2 is SQIVND. Recombination joined TRBV19 with TRBJ1-4; 5 matching bases give a weak D call of TRBD1. Sample: PBMCs. This clonotype was obtained from a human donor in good health (CMV status not recorded). Some clones in this sample may be carry-over from other donors' samples. At the DNA level, the sequence is TGTGCCAGTAGTATTACCCGACAGCGTAATGAAAAACTGTTTTTT. It is translated as CASSITRQRNEKLFF.